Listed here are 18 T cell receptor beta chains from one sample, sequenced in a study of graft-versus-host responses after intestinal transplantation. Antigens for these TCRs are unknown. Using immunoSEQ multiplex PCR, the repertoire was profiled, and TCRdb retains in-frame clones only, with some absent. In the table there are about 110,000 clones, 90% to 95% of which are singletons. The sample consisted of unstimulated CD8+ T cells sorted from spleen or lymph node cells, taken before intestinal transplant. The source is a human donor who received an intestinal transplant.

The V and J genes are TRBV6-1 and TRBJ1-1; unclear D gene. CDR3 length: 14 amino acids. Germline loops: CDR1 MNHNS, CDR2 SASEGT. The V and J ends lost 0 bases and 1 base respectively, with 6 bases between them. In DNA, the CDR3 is TGTGCCAGCAGTGAAGCCCCAGAGAACACTGAAGCTTTCTTT. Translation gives CASSEAPENTEAFF.

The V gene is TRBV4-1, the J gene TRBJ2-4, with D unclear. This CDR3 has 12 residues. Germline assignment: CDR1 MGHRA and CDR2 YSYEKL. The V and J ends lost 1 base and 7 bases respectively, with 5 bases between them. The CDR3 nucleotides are TGCGCCAGCAGCCAAGTGTCGAACATTCAGTACTTC. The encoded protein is CASSQVSNIQYF.

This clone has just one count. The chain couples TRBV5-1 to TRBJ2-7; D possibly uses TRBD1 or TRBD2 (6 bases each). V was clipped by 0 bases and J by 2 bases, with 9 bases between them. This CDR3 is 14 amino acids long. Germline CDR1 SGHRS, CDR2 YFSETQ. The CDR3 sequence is CASSLVGGTYEQYF. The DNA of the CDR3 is TGCGCCAGCAGCTTGGTCGGGGGCACCTACGAGCAGTACTTC.

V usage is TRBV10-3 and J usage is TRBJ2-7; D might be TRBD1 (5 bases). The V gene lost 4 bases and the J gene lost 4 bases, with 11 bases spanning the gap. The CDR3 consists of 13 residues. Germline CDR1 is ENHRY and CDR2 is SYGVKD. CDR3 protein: CAISVDTSYEQYF. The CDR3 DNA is TGTGCCATCAGTGTGGACACCTCATACGAGCAGTACTTC.

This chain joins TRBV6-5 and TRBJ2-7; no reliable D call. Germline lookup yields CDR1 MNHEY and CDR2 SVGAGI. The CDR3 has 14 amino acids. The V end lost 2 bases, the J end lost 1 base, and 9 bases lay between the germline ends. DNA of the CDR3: TGTGCCAGCAGTTACGGCGCGGAATCCTACGAGCAGTACTTC. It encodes CASSYGAESYEQYF.

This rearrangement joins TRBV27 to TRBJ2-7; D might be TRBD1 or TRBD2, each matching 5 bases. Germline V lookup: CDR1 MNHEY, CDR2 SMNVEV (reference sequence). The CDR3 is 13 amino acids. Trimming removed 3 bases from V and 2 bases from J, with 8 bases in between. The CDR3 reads CASSFTGPYEQYF. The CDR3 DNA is TGTGCCAGCAGTTTCACGGGACCCTACGAGCAGTACTTC.

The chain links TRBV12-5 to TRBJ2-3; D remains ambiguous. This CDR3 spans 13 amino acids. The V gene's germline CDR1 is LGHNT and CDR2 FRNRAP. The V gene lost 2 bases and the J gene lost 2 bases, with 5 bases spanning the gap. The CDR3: CASGLLVTDTQYF. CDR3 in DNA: TGTGCTAGTGGTTTGCTGGTCACAGATACGCAGTATTTT. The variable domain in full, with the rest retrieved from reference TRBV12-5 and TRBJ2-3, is DARVTQTPRHKVTEMGQEVTMRCQPILGHNTVFWYRQTMMQGLELLAYFRNRAPLDDSGMPKDRFSAEMPDATLATLKIQPSEPRDSAVYFCASGLLVTDTQYFGPGTRLTVL.

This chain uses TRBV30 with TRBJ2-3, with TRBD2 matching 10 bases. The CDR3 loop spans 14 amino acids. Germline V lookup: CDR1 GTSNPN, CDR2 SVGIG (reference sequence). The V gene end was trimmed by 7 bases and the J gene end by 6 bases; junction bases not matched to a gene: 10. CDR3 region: CASRTSGGRDTQYF. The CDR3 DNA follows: TGTGCCTCCAGGACTAGCGGAGGCCGGGATACGCAGTATTTT.

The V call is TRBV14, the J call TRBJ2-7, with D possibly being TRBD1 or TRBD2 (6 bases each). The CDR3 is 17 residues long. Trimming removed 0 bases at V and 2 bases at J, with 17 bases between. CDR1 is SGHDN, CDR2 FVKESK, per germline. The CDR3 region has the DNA TGTGCCAGCAGCCAAGACGGGGGCGGGGACCTTGCCTACGAGCAGTACTTC. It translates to CASSQDGGGDLAYEQYF.

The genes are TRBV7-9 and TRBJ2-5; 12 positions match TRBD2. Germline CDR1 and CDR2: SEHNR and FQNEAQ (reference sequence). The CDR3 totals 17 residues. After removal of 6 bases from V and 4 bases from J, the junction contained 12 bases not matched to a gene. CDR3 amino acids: CASSWGLAGVGGETQYF. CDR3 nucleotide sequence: TGTGCCAGCAGTTGGGGACTAGCGGGCGTGGGGGGAGAGACCCAGTACTTC.

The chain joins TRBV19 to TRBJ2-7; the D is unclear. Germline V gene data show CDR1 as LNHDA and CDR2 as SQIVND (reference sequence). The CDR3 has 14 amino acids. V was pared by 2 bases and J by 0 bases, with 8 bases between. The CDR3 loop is CASSITFSSYEQYF. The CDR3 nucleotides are TGTGCCAGTAGTATAACGTTTTCCTCCTACGAGCAGTACTTC.

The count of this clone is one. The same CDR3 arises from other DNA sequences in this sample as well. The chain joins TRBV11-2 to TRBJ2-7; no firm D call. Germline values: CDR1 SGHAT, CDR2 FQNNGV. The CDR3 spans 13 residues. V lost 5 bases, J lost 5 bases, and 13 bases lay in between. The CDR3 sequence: CASSLGGLDEQYF. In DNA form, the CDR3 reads TGTGCCAGCAGCCTAGGCGGATTAGACGAGCAGTACTTC.

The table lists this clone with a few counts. Written as DNA, the CDR3 is TGCGCCAGCAGTCCCCAGGGTACCGGCGAGCAGTACTTC. Its translation: CASSPQGTGEQYF. This chain links TRBV10-2 with TRBJ2-7; the D gene is possibly TRBD1 (5 bases). The germline V and J ends were trimmed by 5 bases and 6 bases, with 14 bases remaining between them. This CDR3 contains 13 residues. Germline assignment: CDR1 WSHSY and CDR2 SAAADI.

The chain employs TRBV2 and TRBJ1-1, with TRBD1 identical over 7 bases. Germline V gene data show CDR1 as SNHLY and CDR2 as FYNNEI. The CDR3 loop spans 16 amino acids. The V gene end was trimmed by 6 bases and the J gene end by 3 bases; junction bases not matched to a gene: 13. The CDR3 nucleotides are TGTGCCAGCAGCGACCCTAGGGGGCGGGAAGACACTGAAGCTTTCTTT. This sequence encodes CASSDPRGREDTEAFF.

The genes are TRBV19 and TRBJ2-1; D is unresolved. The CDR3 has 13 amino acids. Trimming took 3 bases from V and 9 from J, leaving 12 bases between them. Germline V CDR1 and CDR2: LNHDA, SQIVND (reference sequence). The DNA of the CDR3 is TGTGCCAGTAGTATCTTATGGGCCGCTGAGCAGTTCTTC. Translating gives CASSILWAAEQFF.

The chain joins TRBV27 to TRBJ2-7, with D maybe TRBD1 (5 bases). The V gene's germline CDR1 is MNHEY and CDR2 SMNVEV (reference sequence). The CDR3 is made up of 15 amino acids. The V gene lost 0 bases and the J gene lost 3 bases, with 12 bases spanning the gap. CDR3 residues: CASSLSGALGYEQYF. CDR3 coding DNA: TGTGCCAGCAGTTTATCAGGGGCCTTGGGCTACGAGCAGTACTTC.

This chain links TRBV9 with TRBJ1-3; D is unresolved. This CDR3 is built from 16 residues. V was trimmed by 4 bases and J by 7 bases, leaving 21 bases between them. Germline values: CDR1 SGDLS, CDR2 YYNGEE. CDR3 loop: CASSPHTRAASNTIYF. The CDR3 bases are TGTGCCAGCAGCCCCCACACCCGGGCAGCCTCTAACACCATATATTTT.

The CDR3 is CASSHYSGANVLTF. The DNA for the CDR3 is TGTGCCAGCAGCCACTACTCTGGGGCCAACGTCCTGACTTTC. V is TRBV14 and J is TRBJ2-6, with D hard to call. The germline V gene has CDR1 SGHDN and CDR2 FVKESK. The CDR3 extends over 14 amino acids. Trimming removed 3 bases at V and 0 bases at J, with 3 bases between.